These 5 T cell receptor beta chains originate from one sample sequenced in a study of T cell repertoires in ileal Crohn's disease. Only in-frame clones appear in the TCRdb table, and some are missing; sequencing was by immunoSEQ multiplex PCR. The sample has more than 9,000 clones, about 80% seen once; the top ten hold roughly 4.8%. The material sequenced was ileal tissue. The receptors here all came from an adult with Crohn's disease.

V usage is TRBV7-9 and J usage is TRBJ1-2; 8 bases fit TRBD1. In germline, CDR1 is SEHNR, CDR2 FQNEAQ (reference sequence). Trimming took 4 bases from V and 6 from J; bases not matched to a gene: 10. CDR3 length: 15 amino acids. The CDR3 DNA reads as TGTGCCAGCAGCTCTACCGACAGGGGCCTGGATGGCTACACCTTC. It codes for CASSSTDRGLDGYTF.

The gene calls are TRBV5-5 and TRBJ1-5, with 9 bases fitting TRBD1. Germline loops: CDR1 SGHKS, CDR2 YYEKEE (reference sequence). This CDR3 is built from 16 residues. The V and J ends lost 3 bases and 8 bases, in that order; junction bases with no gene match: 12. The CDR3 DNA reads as TGTGCCAGCAGCTCAGGACAGGGGCCCTCTAGGGAGCCCCAGCATTTT. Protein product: CASSSGQGPSREPQHF.

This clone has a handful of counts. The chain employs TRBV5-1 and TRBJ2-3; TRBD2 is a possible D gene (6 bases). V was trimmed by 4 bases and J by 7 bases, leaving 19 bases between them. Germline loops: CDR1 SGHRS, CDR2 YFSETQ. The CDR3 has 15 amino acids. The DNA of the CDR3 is TGCGCCAGCAGCGAAGGAGGTAGCGGCGGGTATACGCAGTATTTT. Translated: CASSEGGSGGYTQYF. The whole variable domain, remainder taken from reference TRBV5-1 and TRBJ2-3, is KAGVTQTPRYLIKTRGQQVTLSCSPISGHRSVSWYQQTPGQGLQFLFEYFSETQRNKGNFPGRFSGRQFSNSRSEMNVSTLELGDSALYLCASSEGGSGGYTQYFGPGTRLTVL.

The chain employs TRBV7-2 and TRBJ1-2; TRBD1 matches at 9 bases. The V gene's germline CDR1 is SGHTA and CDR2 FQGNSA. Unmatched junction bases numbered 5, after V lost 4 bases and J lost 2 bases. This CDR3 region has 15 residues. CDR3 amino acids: CASSSTGGKNYGYTF. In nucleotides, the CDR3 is TGTGCCAGCAGCTCGACAGGGGGAAAAAACTATGGCTACACCTTC.

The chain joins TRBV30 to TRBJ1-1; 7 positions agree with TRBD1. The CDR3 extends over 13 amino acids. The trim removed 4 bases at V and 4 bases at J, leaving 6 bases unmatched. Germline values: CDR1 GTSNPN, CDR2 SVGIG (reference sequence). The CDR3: CAWNRQGVTEAFF. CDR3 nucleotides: TGTGCCTGGAACAGGCAGGGGGTCACTGAAGCTTTCTTT.